Listed below are T cell receptor beta chains from one sample, sequenced in a study of blood T cell repertoires in COVID-19. Profiling relied on immunoSEQ multiplex PCR, and the TCRdb table lists in-frame clones only, not all of them. The table shows fewer than 200,000 clones, with roughly nine tenths occurring only once. Sequenced input: peripheral blood. These receptors all stem from a man between 18 and 29 years old who had recovered from COVID-19. CDR3s include the opening cysteine and the closing phenylalanine or tryptophan. Fields, in order: clone size, J gene, V gene, CDR3 protein. Clone size is stated in some rows and not others, as once, few, many or a class when expanded.

>.|TRBJ2-7|TRBV19
CASSTQGRQDEQYF
>.|TRBJ2-7|TRBV6-5
CASRGQYNKQYF
>.|TRBJ1-1|TRBV6-2/TRBV6-3
CASSVVWDREAFF
>.|TRBJ1-3|TRBV12-5
CASGLRQEGEQGNTIYF
>.|TRBJ2-1|TRBV20-1
CSARGGYEQFF
>.|TRBJ2-1|TRBV18
CASSPPGLAGGGSYNEQFF
>once|TRBJ2-1|TRBV9
CASSVEMRSSYNEQFF
>.|TRBJ2-1|TRBV7-8
CASSLGGVNEQFF
>.|TRBJ2-3|TRBV5-1
CASSLAAIGRGADTQYF
>once|TRBJ2-7|TRBV7-6
CASSSPQGKVTYEQYF
>.|TRBJ2-2|TRBV10-1
CASSAGETTGELFF
>once|TRBJ1-1|TRBV6-5
CASSYTGGDEAFF
>.|TRBJ2-3|TRBV2
CASSGGGLAGDTDTQYF
>.|TRBJ2-6|TRBV4-1
CASSQGLAGGRGANVLTF
>.|TRBJ1-1|TRBV5-1
CASSVQGTGTEAFF
>.|TRBJ2-1|TRBV4-1
CASSQVDMVTYNEQFF
>once|TRBJ2-4|TRBV5-5
CASSLSGGEVLAKNIQYF
>.|TRBJ1-1|TRBV2
CASQGLMNTEAFF
>.|TRBJ2-7|TRBV9
CASSAGTSPHEQYF
>few|TRBJ2-7|TRBV6-6
CASREAGTGLYEQYF
>.|TRBJ2-1|TRBV6-5
CASSMTDRSYNEQFF